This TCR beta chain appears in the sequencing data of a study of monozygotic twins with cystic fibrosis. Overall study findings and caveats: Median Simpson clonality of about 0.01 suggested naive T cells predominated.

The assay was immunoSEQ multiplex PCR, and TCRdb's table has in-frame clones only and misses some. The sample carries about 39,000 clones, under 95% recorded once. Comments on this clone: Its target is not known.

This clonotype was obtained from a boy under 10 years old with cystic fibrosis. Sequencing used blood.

The CDR3 loop reads CASSQGTGAFF. The CDR3 coding sequence is TGTGCCAGCAGCCAGGGGACAGGGGCTTTCTTT. This chain links TRBV13 with TRBJ1-1; 9 positions agree with TRBD1. The CDR3 runs 11 residues. The trim removed 5 bases at V and 11 bases at J, leaving 3 bases unmatched. Germline V CDR1 and CDR2: PRHDT, FYEKMQ (reference sequence).